Below, one T cell receptor beta chain is given with its context. The sample belongs to a study of blood T cell repertoires in COVID-19. Overall study context: Collection of acute and convalescent COVID-19 samples took place in the United States, Italy and Spain. T cells, B-cell-depleted T cells, or PBMCs provided the cDNA or gDNA that served as material.

V lost 3 bases and J lost 6; bases outside the gene matches: 5. The CDR3 consists of 14 residues. Germline V CDR1 and CDR2: SNHLY, FYNNEI. In the original analysis: It was from reference gene primer amplification that nucleated cell counts were estimated. Assay: immunoSEQ multiplex PCR; the TCRdb copy retains only in-frame clones and omits some. V, J and clone size are those of that table, while D and trimming were read from the DNA. The sample includes a few hundred thousand clones, more than 85% of them seen just once. The chain carries TRBV2 and TRBJ2-1; 7 bases line up with TRBD2. This receptor was taken from a man aged 18 to 30 with active or convalescent COVID-19. What was sequenced was peripheral blood. CDR3 amino acids: CASSESGAVNEQFF. As DNA, the CDR3 is TGTGCCAGCAGTGAGAGCGGGGCGGTCAATGAGCAGTTCTTC.